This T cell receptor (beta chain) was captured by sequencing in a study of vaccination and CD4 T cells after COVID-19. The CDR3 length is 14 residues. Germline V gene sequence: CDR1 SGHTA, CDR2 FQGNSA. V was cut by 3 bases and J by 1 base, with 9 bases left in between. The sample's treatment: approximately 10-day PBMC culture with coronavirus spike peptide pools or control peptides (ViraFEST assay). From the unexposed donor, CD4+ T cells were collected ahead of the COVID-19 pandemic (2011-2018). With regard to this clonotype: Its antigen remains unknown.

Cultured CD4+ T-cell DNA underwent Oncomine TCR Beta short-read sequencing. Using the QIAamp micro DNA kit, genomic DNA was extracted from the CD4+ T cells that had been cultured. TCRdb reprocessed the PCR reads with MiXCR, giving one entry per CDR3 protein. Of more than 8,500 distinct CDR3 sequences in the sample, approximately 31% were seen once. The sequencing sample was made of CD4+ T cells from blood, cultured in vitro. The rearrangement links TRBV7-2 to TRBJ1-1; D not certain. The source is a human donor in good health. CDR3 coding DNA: TGTGCCAGCAGCTTCGGATCAGCGAACACTGAAGCTTTCTTT. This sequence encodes CASSFGSANTEAFF.